The 15 T cell receptor beta chains presented below share a single source sample, sequenced in a study of radiotherapy plus CTLA-4 blockade in lung cancer listed by TCRdb under 2018. The library relied on the immunoSEQ multiplex PCR assay. TCRdb provides this immuneACCESS table in a form limited to in-frame rearrangements. Some clones are lacking; in checked studies, under half of them reflect an unresolved V gene, and why the rest are absent is not known. The sample includes tens of thousands of clones, with 80% to 90% observed a single time. The biggest ten clones account for 22% of the sample. The sample consisted of peripheral blood, taken from a patient treated with radiotherapy plus ipilimumab. These receptors came from a human donor with non-small cell lung cancer whose response to radiotherapy plus ipilimumab could not be evaluated.

V gene TRBV5-4 combines with J gene TRBJ2-1; the D is unclear. The germline CDR1 and CDR2 sequences are SGHNT and YYREEE (reference sequence). The V and J ends lost 1 base and 9 bases respectively, with 5 bases between them. There are 11 residues in the CDR3. CDR3 amino acids: CASSLSREQFF. CDR3 coding DNA: TGTGCCAGCAGCTTGTCTCGTGAGCAGTTCTTC.

The CDR3 is CASTSAGTGASYEQYF. As DNA, the CDR3 is TGTGCCAGCACCAGCGCCGGGACAGGGGCCTCCTACGAGCAGTACTTC. The rearrangement joins TRBV28 to TRBJ2-7, with 10 bases aligning to TRBD1. Germline CDR1 is MDHEN and CDR2 is SYDVKM. The CDR3 has 16 amino acids. V was pared by 7 bases and J by 0 bases, with 9 bases of the junction left unmatched.

CDR3 loop: CASSHSGGGVGTEAFF. DNA for the CDR3: TGTGCCAGCAGCCATAGTGGGGGCGGCGTCGGGACTGAAGCTTTCTTT. The J gene is TRBJ1-1, the V gene TRBV7-9, with D possibly being TRBD1 (6 bases). Germline CDR1 reads SEHNR; CDR2 reads FQNEAQ (reference sequence). There are 16 residues in the CDR3. V was shortened by 5 bases and J by 5 bases, with 21 bases between the two germline ends.

The V and J genes are TRBV29-1 and TRBJ2-2; 7 bases match TRBD1. This CDR3 region has 13 residues. Germline V gene lookup returns CDR1 SQVTM and CDR2 ANQGSEA. Germline trimming cut 6 bases from V and 0 bases from J; bases unmatched to any gene: 1. CDR3 loop: CSVDRANTGELFF. CDR3 nucleotide sequence: TGCAGCGTCGACAGGGCGAACACCGGGGAGCTGTTTTTT.

This clone was counted only a few times. This sequence joins TRBV6-1 and TRBJ2-5, with TRBD1 as a possible D gene (6 bases). The V end was cut by 6 bases, the J end by 0 bases, with 14 bases between. The CDR3 length is 15 residues. Germline V gene lookup returns CDR1 MNHNS and CDR2 SASEGT. The CDR3 region has the DNA TGTGCCAGCAGCCACCGGCACAGGGACCAAGAGACCCAGTACTTC. The encoded protein is CASSHRHRDQETQYF.

This clone was counted once. V is TRBV6-5 and J is TRBJ2-5; 8 bases fit TRBD1. Near its end, the DNA agrees better with TRBJ2-7, so the J call may be wrong. Germline V gives CDR1 MNHEY, CDR2 SVGAGI. CDR3 size: 16 residues. The CDR3 region has the DNA TGTGCCAGCAGTTACGGCGCAGCAGGGGGCGGCTACGAGCAGTACTTC. Translation gives CASSYGAAGGGYEQYF.

The V gene is TRBV4-2, the J gene TRBJ2-7; TRBD2 agrees at 8 bases. V shed 1 base, J shed 4 bases, and the junction held 6 bases outside the gene matches. The CDR3 totals 15 residues. Germline V CDR1 and CDR2: LGHNA, YNFKEQ. CDR3 residues: CASSQGASGWYEQYF. CDR3 sequence (DNA): TGTGCCAGCAGCCAAGGGGCTAGCGGGTGGTACGAGCAGTACTTC.

V and J are TRBV28 and TRBJ2-2, with TRBD2 matching 8 bases. The length of the CDR3 is 15 residues. The junction had 6 bases not matched to a gene; V was cut back by 6 bases and J by 3 bases. Looked up from germline, CDR1 is MDHEN and CDR2 is SYDVKM. This chain's CDR3 is CASSPGGGYTGELFF. The DNA for the CDR3 is TGTGCCAGCAGCCCCGGGGGGGGTTACACCGGGGAGCTGTTTTTT.

This clone was seen more than once but under ten times. The V gene is TRBV5-1, the J gene TRBJ1-2, with D hard to call. Germline V gene data show CDR1 as SGHRS and CDR2 as YFSETQ. The CDR3 loop spans 14 amino acids. V was shortened by 0 bases and J by 7 bases, with 13 bases between the two germline ends. CDR3 sequence: CASSLVPQEAGYTF. The CDR3 DNA reads TGCGCCAGCAGCTTGGTTCCCCAAGAGGCTGGCTACACCTTC. Full variable domain (remainder filled in from reference TRBV5-1 and TRBJ1-2): KAGVTQTPRYLIKTRGQQVTLSCSPISGHRSVSWYQQTPGQGLQFLFEYFSETQRNKGNFPGRFSGRQFSNSRSEMNVSTLELGDSALYLCASSLVPQEAGYTFGSGTRLTVV.

V usage is TRBV27 and J usage is TRBJ1-6, with 8 bases matching TRBD1. Trimming at V came to 3 bases and at J to 2 bases, leaving 9 bases not matched to a gene. The length of the CDR3 is 18 residues. Germline loops: CDR1 MNHEY, CDR2 SMNVEV (reference sequence). This CDR3 reads CASSFLHQGAAYNSPLHF. The CDR3 DNA follows: TGTGCCAGCAGTTTTTTACATCAGGGGGCCGCCTATAATTCACCCCTCCACTTT.

DNA of the CDR3: TGTGCCAGCAGCTTGATTCCTAGCGGGGGCCATGGCGGTAGAGAGACCCAGTACTTC. Protein product: CASSLIPSGGHGGRETQYF. The genes are TRBV5-6 and TRBJ2-5; 10 bases map to TRBD2. With V trimmed by 1 base and J by 4 bases, 16 bases remained unmatched. Germline CDR1 SGHDT, CDR2 YYEEEE. This CDR3 has 19 residues.

J is TRBJ2-5 and V is TRBV2; 9 bases map to TRBD1. The trim removed 2 bases at V and 7 bases at J, leaving 11 bases unmatched. Germline V lookup: CDR1 SNHLY, CDR2 FYNNEI. The CDR3 runs to 16 residues. The CDR3 sequence: CASSESRARTGVTQYF. As DNA, the CDR3 is TGTGCCAGCAGTGAATCGCGGGCGCGGACAGGGGTGACCCAGTACTTC.

J is TRBJ2-7 and V is TRBV5-5; no clear D gene. This CDR3 is built from 14 residues. Trimming removed 4 bases at V and 6 bases at J, with 17 bases between. Germline-derived CDR1 and CDR2 are SGHKS and YYEKEE (reference sequence). This chain's CDR3 is CASSHGPLVGEQYF. CDR3 bases: TGTGCCAGCAGCCATGGGCCCCTTGTCGGCGAGCAGTACTTC.

V usage is TRBV18 and J usage is TRBJ2-2, with a weak D call TRBD2 (6 bases). V was trimmed by 8 bases and J by 4 bases, leaving 17 bases between them. Germline CDR1 KGHSH, CDR2 LQKENI. This CDR3 is 15 amino acids long. The CDR3 coding sequence is TGTGCCAGCCACCCTGGGACTTTACGCACCGGGGAGCTGTTTTTT. Its translation is CASHPGTLRTGELFF.

The V and J genes are TRBV2 and TRBJ1-5, with TRBD1 matching over 8 bases. V was clipped by 5 bases and J by 7 bases; unmatched bases: 7. The CDR3 has 14 residues. Germline CDR1 reads SNHLY; CDR2 reads FYNNEI. The CDR3 spells CASSFGQGEQPQHF. DNA of the CDR3: TGTGCCAGCAGTTTCGGACAGGGTGAGCAGCCCCAGCATTTT. The whole variable domain, filled in from reference TRBV2 and TRBJ1-5, reads EPEVTQTPSHQVTQMGQEVILRCVPISNHLYFYWYRQILGQKVEFLVSFYNNEISEKSEIFDDQFSVERPDGSNFTLKIRSTKLEDSAMYFCASSFGQGEQPQHFGDGTRLSIL.